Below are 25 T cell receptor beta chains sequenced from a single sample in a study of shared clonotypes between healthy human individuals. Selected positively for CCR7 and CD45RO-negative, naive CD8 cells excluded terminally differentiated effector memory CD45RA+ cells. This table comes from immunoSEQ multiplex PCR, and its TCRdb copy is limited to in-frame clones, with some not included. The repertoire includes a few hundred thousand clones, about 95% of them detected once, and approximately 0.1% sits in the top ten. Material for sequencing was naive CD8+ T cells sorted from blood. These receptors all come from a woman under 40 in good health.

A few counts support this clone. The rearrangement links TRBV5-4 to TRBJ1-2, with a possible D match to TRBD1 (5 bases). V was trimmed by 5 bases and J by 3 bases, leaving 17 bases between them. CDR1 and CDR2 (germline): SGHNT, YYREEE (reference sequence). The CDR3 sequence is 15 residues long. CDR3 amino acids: CASSPVSGGDYGYTF. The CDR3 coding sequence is TGTGCCAGCAGTCCCGTTTCGGGAGGGGACTATGGCTACACCTTC.

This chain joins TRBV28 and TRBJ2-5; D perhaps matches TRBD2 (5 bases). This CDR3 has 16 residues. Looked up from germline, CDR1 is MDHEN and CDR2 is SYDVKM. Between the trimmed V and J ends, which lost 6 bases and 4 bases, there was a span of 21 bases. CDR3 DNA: TGTGCCAGCAGCGTTACCAAACTAGGAGGAGGAGAGACCCAGTACTTC. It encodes CASSVTKLGGGETQYF.

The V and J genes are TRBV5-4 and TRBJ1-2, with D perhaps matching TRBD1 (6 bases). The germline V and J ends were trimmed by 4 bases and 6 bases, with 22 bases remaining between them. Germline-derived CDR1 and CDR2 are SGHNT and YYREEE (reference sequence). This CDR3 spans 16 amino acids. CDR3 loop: CASSGSGAPLAHGYTF. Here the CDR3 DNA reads TGTGCCAGCAGCGGTTCAGGGGCCCCACTTGCTCATGGCTACACCTTC.

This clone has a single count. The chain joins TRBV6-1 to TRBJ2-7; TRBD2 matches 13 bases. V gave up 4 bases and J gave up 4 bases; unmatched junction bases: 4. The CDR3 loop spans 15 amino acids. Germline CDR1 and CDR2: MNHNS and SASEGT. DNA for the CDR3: TGTGCCAGCAGTGGGGGGACTAGCGGGACGTACGAGCAGTACTTC. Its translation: CASSGGTSGTYEQYF.

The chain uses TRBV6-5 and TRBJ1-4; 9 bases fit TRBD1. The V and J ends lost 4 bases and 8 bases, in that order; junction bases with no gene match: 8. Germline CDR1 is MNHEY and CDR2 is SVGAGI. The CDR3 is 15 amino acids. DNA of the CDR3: TGTGCCAGCAGTTCCGCCCGGGACAGGGTCGAAAAACTGTTTTTT. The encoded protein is CASSSARDRVEKLFF.

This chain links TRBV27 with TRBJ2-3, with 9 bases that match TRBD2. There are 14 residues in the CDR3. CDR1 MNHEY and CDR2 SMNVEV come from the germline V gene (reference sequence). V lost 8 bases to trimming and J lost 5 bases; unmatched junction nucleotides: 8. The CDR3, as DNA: TGTGCCAGCGGTCCTAGCGGGGAGTTAGATACGCAGTATTTT. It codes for CASGPSGELDTQYF.

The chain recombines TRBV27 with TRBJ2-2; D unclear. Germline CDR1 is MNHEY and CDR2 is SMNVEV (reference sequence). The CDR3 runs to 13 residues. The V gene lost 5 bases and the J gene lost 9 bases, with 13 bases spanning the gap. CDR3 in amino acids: CASSELGIRELFF. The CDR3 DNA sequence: TGTGCCAGCAGTGAATTGGGGATCAGGGAGCTGTTTTTT.

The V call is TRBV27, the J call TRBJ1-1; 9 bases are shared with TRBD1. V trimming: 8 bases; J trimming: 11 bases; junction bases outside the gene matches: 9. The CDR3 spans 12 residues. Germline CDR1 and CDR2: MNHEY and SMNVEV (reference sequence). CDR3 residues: CASSTGGLGAFF. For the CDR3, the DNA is TGTGCCAGCTCAACAGGGGGCTTGGGTGCTTTCTTT.

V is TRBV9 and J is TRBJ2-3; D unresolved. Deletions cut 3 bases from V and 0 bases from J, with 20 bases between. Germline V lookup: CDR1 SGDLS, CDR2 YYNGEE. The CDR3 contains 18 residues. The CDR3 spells CASSARVGSLESTDTQYF. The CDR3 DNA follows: TGTGCCAGCAGCGCAAGGGTGGGTAGCTTAGAAAGCACAGATACGCAGTATTTT.

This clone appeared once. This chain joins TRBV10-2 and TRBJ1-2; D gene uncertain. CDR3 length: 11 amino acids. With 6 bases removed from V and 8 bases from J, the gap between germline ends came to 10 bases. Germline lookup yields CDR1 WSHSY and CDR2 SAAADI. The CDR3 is CASREDLGYTF. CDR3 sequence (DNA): TGCGCCAGCAGGGAAGATTTGGGCTACACCTTC.

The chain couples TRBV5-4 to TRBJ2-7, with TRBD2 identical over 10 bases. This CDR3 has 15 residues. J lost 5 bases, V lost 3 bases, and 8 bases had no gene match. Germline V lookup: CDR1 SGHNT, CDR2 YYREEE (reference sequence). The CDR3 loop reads CASSSGQREGNEQYF. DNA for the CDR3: TGTGCCAGCAGCTCCGGCCAGCGGGAGGGTAACGAGCAGTACTTC. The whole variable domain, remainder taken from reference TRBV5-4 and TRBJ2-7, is ETGVTQSPTHLIKTRGQQVTLRCSSQSGHNTVSWYQQALGQGPQFIFQYYREEENGRGNFPPRFSGLQFPNYSSELNVNALELDDSALYLCASSSGQREGNEQYFGPGTRLTVT.

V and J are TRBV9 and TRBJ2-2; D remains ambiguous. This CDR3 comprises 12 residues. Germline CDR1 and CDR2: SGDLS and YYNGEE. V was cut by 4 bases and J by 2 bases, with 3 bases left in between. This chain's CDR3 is CASSTNTGELFF. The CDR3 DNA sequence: TGTGCCAGCAGCACAAACACCGGGGAGCTGTTTTTT.

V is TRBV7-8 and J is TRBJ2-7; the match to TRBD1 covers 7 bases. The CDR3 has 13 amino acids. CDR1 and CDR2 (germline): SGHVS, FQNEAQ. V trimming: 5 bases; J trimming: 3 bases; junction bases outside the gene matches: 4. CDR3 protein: CASSMGQYYEQYF. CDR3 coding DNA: TGTGCCAGCAGCATGGGACAGTACTACGAGCAGTACTTC.

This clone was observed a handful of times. Here the CDR3 DNA reads TGTGCCAGCAGCGTACTCGGGACAGGGGATGGCTACACCTTC. As protein: CASSVLGTGDGYTF. This chain connects TRBV6-5 to TRBJ1-2, with 10 bases lining up with TRBD1. CDR3 size: 14 residues. V lost 6 bases, J lost 6 bases, and 7 bases stayed unmatched. Germline V gene sequence: CDR1 MNHEY, CDR2 SVGAGI.

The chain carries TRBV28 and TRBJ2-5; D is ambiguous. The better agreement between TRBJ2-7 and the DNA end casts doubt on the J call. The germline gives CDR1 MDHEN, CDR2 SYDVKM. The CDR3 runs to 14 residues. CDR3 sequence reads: CASSFRASSYEQYF. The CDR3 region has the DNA TGTGCCAGCAGTTTTCGGGCGAGCTCCTACGAGCAGTACTTC.

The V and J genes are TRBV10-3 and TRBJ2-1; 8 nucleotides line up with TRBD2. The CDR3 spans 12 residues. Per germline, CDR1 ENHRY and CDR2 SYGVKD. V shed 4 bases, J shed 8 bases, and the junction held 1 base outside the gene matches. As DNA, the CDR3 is TGTGCCATCAGTGGGACTAGCTATGAGCAGTTCTTC. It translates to CAISGTSYEQFF.

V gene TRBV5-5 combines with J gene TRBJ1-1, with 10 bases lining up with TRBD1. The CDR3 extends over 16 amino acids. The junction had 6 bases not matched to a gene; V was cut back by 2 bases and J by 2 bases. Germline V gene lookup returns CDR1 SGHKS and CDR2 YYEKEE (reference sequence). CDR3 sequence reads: CASSFRDRGVNTEAFF. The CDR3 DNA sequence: TGTGCCAGCAGCTTCCGGGACAGGGGTGTAAACACTGAAGCTTTCTTT.

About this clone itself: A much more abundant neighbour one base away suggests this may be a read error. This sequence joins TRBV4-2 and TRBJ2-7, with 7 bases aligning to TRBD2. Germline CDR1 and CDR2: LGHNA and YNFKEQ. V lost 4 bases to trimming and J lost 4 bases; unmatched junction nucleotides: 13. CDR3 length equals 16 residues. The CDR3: CASSLAPRTGLYEQYF. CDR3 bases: TGTGCCAGCAGCCTGGCCCCCAGGACGGGACTATACGAGCAGTACTTC.

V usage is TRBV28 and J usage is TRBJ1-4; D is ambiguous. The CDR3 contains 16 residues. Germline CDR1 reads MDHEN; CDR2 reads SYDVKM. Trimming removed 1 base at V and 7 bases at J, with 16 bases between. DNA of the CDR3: TGTGCCAGCAGTTTATTTGGGAGCCTAGAGGGTGAAAAACTGTTTTTT. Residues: CASSLFGSLEGEKLFF.

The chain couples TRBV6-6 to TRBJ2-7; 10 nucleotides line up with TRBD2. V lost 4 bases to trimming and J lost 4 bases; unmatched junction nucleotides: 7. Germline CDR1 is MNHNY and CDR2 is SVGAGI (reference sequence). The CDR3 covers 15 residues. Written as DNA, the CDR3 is TGTGCCAGCAGTTCGGTGTCTAGCGGGAGTTACGAGCAGTACTTC. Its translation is CASSSVSSGSYEQYF.

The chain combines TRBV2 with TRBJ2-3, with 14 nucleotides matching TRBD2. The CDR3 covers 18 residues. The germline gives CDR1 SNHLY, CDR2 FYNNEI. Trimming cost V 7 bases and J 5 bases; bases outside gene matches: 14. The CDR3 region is CASNGLLGLAGAGDTQYF. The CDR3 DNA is TGTGCCAGCAATGGCCTTTTGGGACTAGCGGGAGCGGGAGATACGCAGTATTTT.

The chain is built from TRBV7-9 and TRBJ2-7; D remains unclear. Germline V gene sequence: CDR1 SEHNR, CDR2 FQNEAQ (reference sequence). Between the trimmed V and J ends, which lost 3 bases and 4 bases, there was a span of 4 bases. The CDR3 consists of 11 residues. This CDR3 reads CASSFEYEQYF. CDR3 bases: TGTGCCAGCAGCTTCGAGTACGAGCAGTACTTC.

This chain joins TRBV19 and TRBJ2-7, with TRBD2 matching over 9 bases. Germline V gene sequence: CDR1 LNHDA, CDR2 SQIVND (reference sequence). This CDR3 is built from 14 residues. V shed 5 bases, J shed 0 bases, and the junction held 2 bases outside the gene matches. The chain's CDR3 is CASSPSGNSYEQYF. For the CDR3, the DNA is TGTGCCAGTAGTCCTAGCGGGAACTCCTACGAGCAGTACTTC.

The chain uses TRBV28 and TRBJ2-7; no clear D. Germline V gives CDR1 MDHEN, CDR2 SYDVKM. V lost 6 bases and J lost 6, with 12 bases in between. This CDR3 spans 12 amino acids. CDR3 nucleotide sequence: TGTGCCAGCAGGCGAAATGACTTCGAGCAGTACTTC. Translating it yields CASRRNDFEQYF.

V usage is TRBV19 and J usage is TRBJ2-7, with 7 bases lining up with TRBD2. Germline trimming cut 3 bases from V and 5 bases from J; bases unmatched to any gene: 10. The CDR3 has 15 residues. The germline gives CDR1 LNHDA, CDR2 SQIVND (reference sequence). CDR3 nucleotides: TGTGCCAGTAGTATGTGGCGCGGGAGTACGAACGAGCAGTACTTC. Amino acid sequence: CASSMWRGSTNEQYF.